One and the same sample provided the 13 T cell receptor beta chains below, sequenced in a study of T-cell memory formation after mild COVID-19. TCRdb re-called the 5' RACE reads through MiXCR, storing one row per CDR3 protein. Found here are around 180,000 distinct CDR3 sequences, 16% of them singletons; the top ten hold about 1.9%. Sequenced: PBMCs or a T cell subset sorted from them (not recorded which). These receptors were taken from an adult woman who had mild COVID-19 (a few samples of this study predate the infection). Cell type and time point are not known.

The chain is built from TRBV20-1 and TRBJ2-2, with TRBD2 identical over 7 bases. Germline assignment: CDR1 DFQATT and CDR2 SNEGSKA (reference sequence). Trimming at V came to 6 bases and at J to 4 bases, leaving 17 bases not matched to a gene. CDR3 size: 17 residues. The CDR3: CSASSGFEAGSTGELFF. The DNA for the CDR3 is TGCAGTGCCAGCTCCGGATTCGAAGCGGGGTCCACCGGGGAGCTGTTTTTT.

The chain uses TRBV5-1 and TRBJ1-4; D gene uncertain. The CDR3 runs 15 residues. Germline V gives CDR1 SGHRS, CDR2 YFSETQ. V was shortened by 0 bases and J by 3 bases, with 9 bases between the two germline ends. CDR3: CASSLEAAANEKLFF. DNA for the CDR3: TGCGCCAGCAGCTTGGAGGCAGCAGCTAATGAAAAACTGTTTTTT. The full variable domain, rest sourced from reference TRBV5-1 and TRBJ1-4, is KAGVTQTPRYLIKTRGQQVTLSCSPISGHRSVSWYQQTPGQGLQFLFEYFSETQRNKGNFPGRFSGRQFSNSRSEMNVSTLELGDSALYLCASSLEAAANEKLFFGSGTQLSVL.

The chain links TRBV7-2 to TRBJ1-2; 8 bases line up with TRBD1. CDR3 length equals 15 residues. V gave up 5 bases and J gave up 7 bases; unmatched junction bases: 12. The germline V gene has CDR1 SGHTA and CDR2 FQGNSA. The CDR3 sequence is CASSPNTGQGGGYTF. The CDR3 DNA follows: TGTGCCAGCAGCCCAAACACCGGACAGGGCGGTGGCTACACCTTC.

The V and J genes are TRBV4-3 and TRBJ2-7, with TRBD2 as a possible D gene (5 bases). V was clipped by 0 bases and J by 5 bases, with 17 bases between them. This CDR3 spans 16 amino acids. Germline V lookup: CDR1 LGHNA, CDR2 YSLEER. The CDR3 loop reads CASSQDGLAGLHEQYF. The CDR3 DNA is TGCGCCAGCAGCCAAGACGGCCTGGCAGGACTCCACGAGCAGTACTTC.

This clonotype turned up a few times. The chain recombines TRBV30 with TRBJ2-1, with D perhaps matching TRBD1 (5 bases). The length of the CDR3 is 14 residues. From germline, CDR1 is GTSNPN and CDR2 SVGIG (reference sequence). Trimming shortened V by 0 bases and J by 7 bases, and 13 bases separated the two germline ends. The CDR3 here is CAWSVGHGANEQFF. The CDR3, as DNA: TGTGCCTGGAGTGTAGGCCATGGGGCTAATGAGCAGTTCTTC.

There are many counts of this clonotype. V is TRBV6-5 and J is TRBJ2-3; maybe TRBD2 (5 bases). V was pared by 4 bases and J by 0 bases, with 17 bases between. There are 17 residues in the CDR3. Germline V lookup: CDR1 MNHEY, CDR2 SVGAGI. CDR3 in DNA: TGTGCCAGCAGTTTACACCCCGGGTCGGGGAGCACAGATACGCAGTATTTT. As protein: CASSLHPGSGSTDTQYF.

J is TRBJ1-2 and V is TRBV7-9; 10 positions agree with TRBD1. CDR3 length: 15 amino acids. Germline V gene sequence: CDR1 SEHNR, CDR2 FQNEAQ (reference sequence). V trimming: 4 bases; J trimming: 4 bases; junction bases outside the gene matches: 6. CDR3 nucleotide sequence: TGTGCCAGCAGCTCCCGGACAGGGGGGAGCTATGGCTACACCTTC. Translation gives CASSSRTGGSYGYTF.

The table lists this clonotype with a few counts. The CDR3 sequence: CASSQDIRRGAFF. The DNA for the CDR3 is TGTGCCAGCAGCCAAGATATTCGTCGCGGAGCTTTCTTT. The rearrangement links TRBV3-1 to TRBJ1-1; D unclear. The CDR3 covers 13 residues. CDR1 LGHDT and CDR2 YNNKEL come from the germline V gene (reference sequence). V was clipped by 0 bases and J by 10 bases, with 12 bases between them.

This clonotype occurred many times. The V and J genes are TRBV6-2 or TRBV6-3 and TRBJ2-5, with 11 bases lining up with TRBD1. The CDR3 is 14 residues long. In germline, CDR1 is MNHEY, CDR2 SVGEGT. Trimming at V came to 4 bases and at J to 5 bases, leaving 3 bases not matched to a gene. CDR3 nucleotides: TGTGCCAGCAGTTGGACAGGGGGCGAGGAGACCCAGTACTTC. Encoded protein: CASSWTGGEETQYF.

The genes are TRBV5-6 and TRBJ1-1, with no clear D. V was cut by 4 bases and J by 4 bases, with 17 bases left in between. The CDR3 length is 15 residues. From germline, CDR1 is SGHDT and CDR2 YYEEEE. CDR3: CASSLVGAYGTEAFF. The DNA of the CDR3 is TGTGCCAGCAGCCTCGTCGGTGCGTATGGCACTGAAGCTTTCTTT.

This clonotype showed up just a few times. The chain is built from TRBV27 and TRBJ1-2; tentative D call: TRBD1 (5 bases). Looked up from germline, CDR1 is MNHEY and CDR2 is SMNVEV (reference sequence). Trimming cost V 4 bases and J 7 bases, with 19 bases left between them. This CDR3 is built from 15 residues. CDR3 sequence (DNA): TGTGCCAGCAGTTCCACGACAGCTCCGACTCGTGGCTACACCTTC. Protein product: CASSSTTAPTRGYTF.

This clonotype was observed a few times. The chain combines TRBV19 with TRBJ1-2; D is ambiguous. In germline, CDR1 is LNHDA, CDR2 SQIVND (reference sequence). V lost 6 bases and J lost 8, with 22 bases in between. This CDR3 is built from 15 residues. Here the CDR3 DNA reads TGTGCCAGTAGATTTAGGGCGAGTGGGATCCTAGGCTACACCTTC. It is translated as CASRFRASGILGYTF.

V gene TRBV10-3 combines with J gene TRBJ2-1, with D tentatively TRBD2 (6 bases). The CDR3 covers 13 residues. Germline V gives CDR1 ENHRY, CDR2 SYGVKD. Between the trimmed V and J ends, which lost 8 bases and 2 bases, there was a span of 10 bases. CDR3 nucleotides: TGTGCCATCTGGGGGGACGCCTACAATGAGCAGTTCTTC. Residues: CAIWGDAYNEQFF.